Shown below are 27 T cell receptor beta chains from a single sample sequenced in a study of human T cells and chemical hapten exposure. This sample's time point: pre-sensitization, week 0. Treatment noted: therapeutic diphenylcyclopropenone sensitization with weekly scalp DPC. TCRdb independently ran MiXCR on the RACE reads; one entry per CDR3 protein. The sample has approximately 400,000 distinct CDR3 sequences; around 5.5% are singletons. Sequences were derived from whole blood, sampled in connection with sensitization to the hapten diphenylcyclopropenone (DPC). The source is a woman aged 45-65 years with alopecia areata. Some clones in this sample may be carry-over from other donors' samples.

There are a few counts of this clonotype. V and J are TRBV6-5 and TRBJ1-1; TRBD1 is a possible D gene (6 bases). This CDR3 comprises 14 residues. V gave up 2 bases and J gave up 3 bases, with 10 bases separating them. In germline, CDR1 is MNHEY, CDR2 SVGAGI. CDR3 DNA: TGTGCCAGCAGTTACCTAGGACAGTACACTGAAGCTTTCTTT. Translating it yields CASSYLGQYTEAFF.

This clonotype was counted between two and nine times. The chain couples TRBV5-6 to TRBJ1-1; maybe TRBD1 (5 bases). Trimming left V 4 bases short and J 5 bases short, with 12 bases between. CDR3 length: 13 residues. CDR1 is SGHDT and CDR2 is YYEEEE in the germline V gene. CDR3 in amino acids: CASSPGSGTEAFF. CDR3 nucleotide sequence: TGTGCCAGCAGCCCCGGATCAGGGACTGAAGCTTTCTTT.

The chain links TRBV5-8 to TRBJ2-7; TRBD1 matches at 7 bases. The CDR3 is 13 amino acids. Germline trimming cut 4 bases from V and 6 bases from J; bases unmatched to any gene: 7. Germline V gives CDR1 SGHTS, CDR2 YDEGEE. The CDR3, as DNA: TGTGCCAGCAGCCTATTACAGGGGCCCGAGCAGTACTTC. This encodes CASSLLQGPEQYF.

V is TRBV20-1 and J is TRBJ2-1, with 9 bases identical to TRBD2. CDR3 length: 15 amino acids. Germline-derived CDR1 and CDR2 are DFQATT and SNEGSKA (reference sequence). The trim removed 2 bases at V and 6 bases at J, leaving 8 bases unmatched. CDR3 coding DNA: TGCAGTGCTAGACGGCGGGGGGGCAGAGCCAATGAGCAGTTCTTC. Translating gives CSARRRGGRANEQFF.

The chain couples TRBV12-3 or TRBV12-4 to TRBJ1-5; D gene unclear. Trimming cost V 5 bases and J 6 bases, with 14 bases left between them. This CDR3 is built from 14 residues. CDR3 sequence: CASSTRVGVQPQHF. The CDR3 DNA sequence: TGTGCCAGCAGTACCCGAGTCGGGGTTCAGCCCCAGCATTTT.

This clonotype has at least ten counts. The V and J genes are TRBV24-1 and TRBJ2-1; 11 bases are shared with TRBD2. The V and J ends lost 7 bases and 4 bases, in that order; junction bases with no gene match: 5. The CDR3 loop spans 15 amino acids. Germline V CDR1 and CDR2: KGHDR, SFDVKD. The CDR3 DNA reads TGTGCCACCAGCCAAACTAGCGGGAGATACAATGAGCAGTTCTTC. Translating gives CATSQTSGRYNEQFF.

With respect to this clonotype: The final CDR3 position lacks the conserved phenylalanine or tryptophan, pointing to a likely read error. The DNA is left out, because the CDR3 cannot be placed on it with certainty; the CDR3 is given as TCRdb lists it. The chain couples TRBV12-3 or TRBV12-4 to TRBJ1-1. The CDR3 contains 9 residues when both ends are counted. The CDR3 sequence is CASSSPDIG.

This clonotype was seen ten or more times. The gene calls are TRBV6-4 and TRBJ2-3, with TRBD2 matching over 12 bases. Germline V gene lookup returns CDR1 MRHNA and CDR2 SNTAGT. The trim removed 4 bases at V and 5 bases at J, leaving 4 bases unmatched. The CDR3 covers 15 residues. The CDR3 loop is CASSVLAGGRDTQYF. For the CDR3, the DNA is TGTGCCAGCAGTGTACTAGCGGGGGGACGAGATACGCAGTATTTT.

The V gene is TRBV29-1, the J gene TRBJ2-5; 10 bases are shared with TRBD2. There are 12 residues in the CDR3. After removal of 6 bases from V and 4 bases from J, the junction contained 2 bases not matched to a gene. In germline, CDR1 is SQVTM, CDR2 ANQGSEA. The CDR3, as DNA: TGCAGCGTGAGCGGGAGGGTAGAGACCCAGTACTTC. Translating gives CSVSGRVETQYF.

A few counts support this clonotype. V gene TRBV2 combines with J gene TRBJ1-2, with a tentative D call TRBD1 (6 bases). The CDR3 runs 17 residues. In germline, CDR1 is SNHLY, CDR2 FYNNEI. V lost 4 bases and J lost 1, with 19 bases in between. The DNA of the CDR3 is TGTGCCAGCAGTGTATTACAGGGAGGAAGAAATAACTATGGCTACACCTTC. It is translated as CASSVLQGGRNNYGYTF.

The sample holds many counts of this clonotype. The genes are TRBV10-3 and TRBJ1-5; 7 nucleotides agree with TRBD1. There are 13 residues in the CDR3. V was pared by 11 bases and J by 4 bases, with 8 bases of the junction left unmatched. Germline V lookup: CDR1 ENHRY, CDR2 SYGVKD. CDR3 nucleotides: TGTGCCTCCCGGGACAGTTCTAATCAGCCCCAGCATTTT. Its protein is CASRDSSNQPQHF.

This chain joins TRBV20-1 and TRBJ1-4; no definite D call. The V end was cut by 0 bases, the J end by 0 bases, with 11 bases between. Per germline, CDR1 DFQATT and CDR2 SNEGSKA (reference sequence). There are 16 residues in the CDR3. DNA for the CDR3: TGCAGTGCTAGAGATAGGGCGGATGCAACTAATGAAAAACTGTTTTTT. It encodes CSARDRADATNEKLFF.

This clonotype came up once. A read error may be the cause here, since a much bigger clone is one base away. The CDR3 carries no conserved terminal phenylalanine or tryptophan, so it likely arises from a read error. V and J are TRBV27 and TRBJ2-1; TRBD2 agrees at 7 bases. The CDR3 contains 14 residues. Germline-derived CDR1 and CDR2 are MNHEY and SMNVEV (reference sequence). Unmatched junction bases numbered 5, after V lost 4 bases and J lost 5 bases. CDR3 coding DNA: TGTGCCAGCAGTTACCGGGGGGTTAACAATGAGCAGTTCTTA. Translation: CASSYRGVNNEQFL.

The J gene is TRBJ2-3, the V gene TRBV29-1; the D is unclear. Looked up from germline, CDR1 is SQVTM and CDR2 is ANQGSEA. The CDR3 totals 15 residues. Trimming took off 5 bases at V and 0 bases at J, with 15 bases between the two ends. CDR3 amino acids: CSVILQETSTDTQYF. DNA of the CDR3: TGCAGCGTTATCCTACAAGAAACTAGCACAGATACGCAGTATTTT.

The chain uses TRBV20-1 and TRBJ2-3, with D perhaps given as TRBD1 or TRBD2 (6 bases each). V lost 3 bases to trimming and J lost 0 bases, with 16 bases between them. The CDR3 runs to 16 residues. Per germline, CDR1 DFQATT and CDR2 SNEGSKA (reference sequence). In nucleotides, the CDR3 is TGCAGTGCTAGTCCGACGGGGGCGGTCAGCACAGATACGCAGTATTTT. Its protein product is CSASPTGAVSTDTQYF.

The chain combines TRBV12-3 or TRBV12-4 with TRBJ1-6; 7 nucleotides agree with TRBD1. J was trimmed by 10 bases and V by 1 base; bases with no gene match: 4. CDR3 size: 14 residues. CDR3 DNA sequence: TGTGCCAGCAGTTTAGGGGACAGTCTATCACCCCTCCACTTT. Protein product: CASSLGDSLSPLHF.

The chain joins TRBV27 to TRBJ1-1, with a possible D match to TRBD1 (6 bases). The germline gives CDR1 MNHEY, CDR2 SMNVEV (reference sequence). Trimming removed 6 bases from V and 3 bases from J, with 20 bases in between. This CDR3 contains 16 residues. The CDR3 nucleotides are TGTGCCAGCAGCCCCCTGGGGGGGCCCGGCGACACTGAAGCTTTCTTT. Amino acid sequence: CASSPLGGPGDTEAFF.

With regard to this clonotype: A read error may be the cause here, since a much bigger clone is one base away. The conserved phenylalanine or tryptophan is not found at the CDR3 terminus, so this likely reflects a read error. The genes are TRBV6-6 and TRBJ2-7; D is unclear. This CDR3 region has 13 residues. CDR1 MNHNY and CDR2 SVGAGI come from the germline V gene (reference sequence). V was pared by 2 bases and J by 9 bases, with 14 bases between. For the CDR3, the DNA is TGTGCCAGCAGTTACCCTGACTCCGGCTGGCAGTACTAC. Residues: CASSYPDSGWQYY.

The chain joins TRBV9 to TRBJ1-1; D is perhaps TRBD1 (5 bases). V lost 4 bases to trimming and J lost 3 bases, with 13 bases between them. CDR3 size: 14 residues. CDR1 and CDR2 (germline): SGDLS, YYNGEE. Here the CDR3 DNA reads TGTGCCAGCAGCATCATCGGCAGGGACACTGAAGCTTTCTTT. This codes for CASSIIGRDTEAFF.

This clonotype was detected ten times or more. The chain employs TRBV5-1 and TRBJ2-7; no firm D call. V lost 0 bases, J lost 7 bases, and 14 bases lay in between. CDR1 SGHRS and CDR2 YFSETQ come from the germline V gene. The CDR3 is made up of 14 amino acids. The CDR3 coding sequence is TGCGCCAGCAGCTTGGGATCAGGTTTTGAGGAGCAGTACTTC. As protein: CASSLGSGFEEQYF.

The chain uses TRBV28 and TRBJ2-7; D may match TRBD1 or TRBD2 (5 bases each). Germline loops: CDR1 MDHEN, CDR2 SYDVKM. Trimming pared 2 bases from V and 2 bases from J, leaving 10 bases between. The CDR3 loop spans 14 amino acids. This CDR3 reads CASSLGDGAYEQYF. The CDR3 DNA reads as TGTGCCAGCAGTTTAGGGGACGGCGCCTACGAGCAGTACTTC. The variable domain in full, with the rest retrieved from reference TRBV28 and TRBJ2-7, is DVKVTQSSRYLVKRTGEKVFLECVQDMDHENMFWYRQDPGLGLRLIYFSYDVKMKEKGDIPEGYSVSREKKERFSLILESASTNQTSMYLCASSLGDGAYEQYFGPGTRLTVT.

This clonotype was observed at least ten times. The genes are TRBV11-2 and TRBJ2-7; TRBD2 matches 10 bases. With V trimmed by 0 bases and J by 5 bases, 1 base remained unmatched. CDR1 is SGHAT and CDR2 is FQNNGV in the germline V gene. The CDR3 sequence is 14 residues long. CDR3 nucleotide sequence: TGTGCCAGCAGCTTAGAACTAGCGGGAAACGAGCAGTACTTC. Amino acid sequence: CASSLELAGNEQYF. The full variable domain, in which reference TRBV11-2 and TRBJ2-7 provide the parts outside the CDR3, is EAGVAQSPRYKIIEKRQSVAFWCNPISGHATLYWYQQILGQGPKLLIQFQNNGVVDDSQLPKDRFSAERLKGVDSTLKIQPAKLEDSAVYLCASSLELAGNEQYFGPGTRLTVT.

The rearrangement links TRBV9 to TRBJ1-2; unclear D gene. CDR1 is SGDLS and CDR2 is YYNGEE in the germline V gene. V shed 2 bases and J shed 0 bases, with 5 bases lying between them. This CDR3 region has 13 residues. CDR3 nucleotide sequence: TGTGCCAGCAGCGTCGGGACTAACTATGGCTACACCTTC. It codes for CASSVGTNYGYTF.

This clonotype appeared a few times. The J gene is TRBJ2-6, the V gene TRBV13; possible D gene TRBD1, 6 bases. V lost 8 bases and J lost 4, with 15 bases in between. The CDR3 runs to 15 residues. Per germline, CDR1 PRHDT and CDR2 FYEKMQ (reference sequence). The DNA of the CDR3 is TGTGCCAGCCTCTTGGGGGCGGGCGGGGCCAACGTCCTGACTTTC. Translation: CASLLGAGGANVLTF.

This clonotype has more than one count but fewer than ten. The rearrangement uses TRBV5-1 and TRBJ2-3, with a possible D match to TRBD2 (5 bases). With 4 bases removed from V and 2 bases from J, the gap between germline ends came to 14 bases. This CDR3 comprises 15 residues. CDR1 is SGHRS and CDR2 is YFSETQ in the germline V gene. The CDR3: CASSDGLTNTDTQYF. The CDR3 DNA reads as TGCGCCAGCAGCGATGGACTGACCAACACAGATACGCAGTATTTT.

The rearrangement joins TRBV12-3 or TRBV12-4 to TRBJ1-2, with D uncertain. This CDR3 is 12 amino acids long. V lost 10 bases and J 12 bases, leaving 21 bases between the germline ends. CDR3 nucleotides: TGTGCCACTTCCATAGGACCTCTTTTACACACCTTC. Its protein is CATSIGPLLHTF.

Only a few counts were recorded for this clonotype. The CDR3 protein is CSARDSGYSTDTQYF. CDR3 DNA: TGCAGTGCTAGAGATTCGGGATATAGCACAGATACGCAGTATTTT. V usage is TRBV20-1 and J usage is TRBJ2-3, with D tentatively TRBD2 (5 bases). Germline values: CDR1 DFQATT, CDR2 SNEGSKA (reference sequence). The length of the CDR3 is 15 residues. The germline V and J ends were trimmed by 0 bases and 0 bases, with 10 bases remaining between them.